The sequence of this TCR beta chain was determined in a study of T cells expressing NK-cell markers. The CDR3 consists of 16 residues. The V gene's germline CDR1 is SGHDT and CDR2 YYEEEE. TCRdb re-called the 5' RACE reads; one entry per CDR3 protein, DNA not given. The sample has roughly 180,000 distinct CDR3 sequences. The V and J genes are TRBV5-6 and TRBJ2-2; there is no DNA to check the TCRdb D call of TRBD1. The TCR comes from a man aged 18-69 years in good health. The sample consisted of blood T cells: a sorted CD56 or NKG2C T cell subset, CD4+ or CD8+ T cells, or bulk PBMC T cells (not recorded which). CDR3 sequence: CASSHSGQGNTGELFF.